This T cell receptor beta chain was recovered during a study of blood T cell repertoires in COVID-19. V was cut by 5 bases and J by 2 bases, with 9 bases left in between. Germline V gene lookup returns CDR1 SEHNR and CDR2 FQNEAQ (reference sequence). The CDR3 covers 13 residues. Enrolled through a virtual design, the participants were between about 18 and 100 years of age and came from about two dozen US areas. Clones were sequenced by immunoSEQ multiplex PCR, and TCRdb holds only the in-frame ones, with some missing. The table has about 400,000 clones, approximately 86% seen once. The source material was PBMCs or T cells enriched from blood (not recorded which). The V call is TRBV7-9, the J call TRBJ2-5; D unclear. This sequence originates from a woman aged 40 to 49 with acute COVID-19. Written as DNA, the CDR3 is TGTGCCAGCAGCCAAGACACACAAGAGACCCAGTACTTC. It yields the protein CASSQDTQETQYF.